The clone carrying this T cell receptor (beta chain) was observed once. This entry comes from a study of CD8+ T cells in alopecia areata. V was trimmed by 4 bases and J by 5 bases, leaving 8 bases between them. Germline values: CDR1 SNHLY, CDR2 FYNNEI. This CDR3 has 12 amino acids. The treatment was: oral pan-JAK inhibitor, 5-10 mg twice daily. Extracted RNA was reverse transcribed into cDNA, the sequencing template. Here immunoSEQ multiplex PCR was the method, and the copy in TCRdb shows in-frame clones only, minus some. The sample lists over 150,000 clones, about 60% occurring once. The material sequenced was CD4+ T cells sorted from blood, taken at week 4, from a patient treated with tofacitinib. The V and J genes are TRBV2 and TRBJ2-5; D possibly uses TRBD1 or TRBD2 (5 bases each). This sequence originates from a human donor with alopecia areata. The CDR3 region is CASSGQRETQYF. The CDR3 DNA is TGTGCCAGCAGTGGACAGCGGGAGACCCAGTACTTC.